This T cell receptor beta chain was sequenced in a study of OX40 agonist ivuxolimab in advanced cancers. Trimming shortened V by 3 bases and J by 8 bases, and 19 bases separated the two germline ends. The CDR3 consists of 16 residues. Germline V gives CDR1 MGHRA, CDR2 YSYEKL. This table comes from immunoSEQ multiplex PCR, and its TCRdb copy is limited to in-frame clones, with some not included. Among approximately 40,000 clones listed, about 88% were seen once. Sequenced here: CD4+ or CD8+ T cells sorted from blood, sampled in a trial of the OX40 agonist ivuxolimab. The rearrangement uses TRBV4-1 and TRBJ2-2, with D perhaps TRBD2 (6 bases). This receptor was obtained from an adult with an advanced solid tumor such as melanoma, head and neck, liver or kidney cancer. The CDR3 sequence is CASSQSGSGVSGELFF. CDR3 bases: TGCGCCAGCAGCCAGAGTGGGTCGGGGGTATCGGGGGAGCTGTTTTTT.